The rows below give T cell receptor beta chains drawn from one sample of a study of T-cell reconstitution after alpha-beta-depleted transplantation in children. TCRdb independently ran MiXCR on the PCR reads; one entry per CDR3 protein. In the table there are approximately 350,000 distinct CDR3 sequences, about an eighth of which are singletons. This specimen was PBMCs, taken from the stem cell graft. The receptors come from a human donor who donated a stem cell graft to a child with Fanconi anemia. The CDR3 runs from the conserved cysteine through the conserved F or W. The order of the fields is V gene, CDR3 length, J gene, clone size, D gene, CDR3 DNA, CDR3 protein. D genes are given only for firm matches. The size field is filled for only some rows; it gives once, few, many or a size class.

V gene: TRBV4-2
CDR3 length: 13
J gene: TRBJ2-1
clone size: many
D gene: .
CDR3 DNA: TGTGCCAGCAGAAGAGGGGCTCCCAATGAGCAGTTCTTC
CDR3 protein: CASRRGAPNEQFF

V gene: TRBV21-1
CDR3 length: 16
J gene: TRBJ2-3
clone size: .
D gene: .
CDR3 DNA: TGTGCCAGCAGCAAAGCGCTCCGGACTCCTGCAGATACGCAGTATTTT
CDR3 protein: CASSKALRTPADTQYF

V gene: TRBV20-1
CDR3 length: 14
J gene: TRBJ1-5
clone size: few
D gene: .
CDR3 DNA: TGCAGTGCGTGGGACGGTGAATTCAATCAGCCCCAGCATTTT
CDR3 protein: CSAWDGEFNQPQHF

V gene: TRBV11-2
CDR3 length: 15
J gene: TRBJ2-7
clone size: many
D gene: TRBD1
CDR3 DNA: TGTGCCAGCAGCTTTGGCGGACAGGGACATTACGAGCAGTACTTC
CDR3 protein: CASSFGGQGHYEQYF

V gene: TRBV28
CDR3 length: 14
J gene: TRBJ2-4
clone size: few
D gene: .
CDR3 DNA: TGTGCCAGCAGTTTTGTAGGGGACAAAAACATTCAGTACTTC
CDR3 protein: CASSFVGDKNIQYF

V gene: TRBV10-3
CDR3 length: 18
J gene: TRBJ1-2
clone size: many
D gene: .
CDR3 DNA: TGTGCCATCAGTGAGTCTCCTTCGAAAGAAAAGATCGGCTATGGCTACACCTTC
CDR3 protein: CAISESPSKEKIGYGYTF

V gene: TRBV20-1
CDR3 length: 14
J gene: TRBJ1-5
clone size: few
D gene: .
CDR3 DNA: TGCAGTGCTACCTCGCAGCCTCGCAATCAGCCCCAGCATTTT
CDR3 protein: CSATSQPRNQPQHF

V gene: TRBV4-3
CDR3 length: 16
J gene: TRBJ2-7
clone size: few
D gene: .
CDR3 DNA: TGCGCCAGCAGCCAAGATAATGAGGGAGCGACCTACGAGCAGTACTTC
CDR3 protein: CASSQDNEGATYEQYF

V gene: TRBV12-3/TRBV12-4
CDR3 length: 16
J gene: TRBJ2-5
clone size: .
D gene: .
CDR3 DNA: TGTGCCAGCAGCCTCTCACAGTTTTCCTACCAAGAGACCCAGTACTTC
CDR3 protein: CASSLSQFSYQETQYF

V gene: TRBV5-1
CDR3 length: 16
J gene: TRBJ2-2
clone size: .
D gene: TRBD2
CDR3 DNA: TGCGCCAGCAGTTTTCTGACTAGCCCCAACACCGGGGAGCTGTTTTTT
CDR3 protein: CASSFLTSPNTGELFF

V gene: TRBV5-6
CDR3 length: 15
J gene: TRBJ2-4
clone size: many
D gene: TRBD1
CDR3 DNA: TGTGCCAGCAGCTTGCTGGGACAGGGGCAAAACATTCAGTACTTC
CDR3 protein: CASSLLGQGQNIQYF

V gene: TRBV9
CDR3 length: 16
J gene: TRBJ2-6
clone size: few
D gene: .
CDR3 DNA: TGTGCCAGCAGGAACGGGGCGATCTCTGGGGCCAACGTCCTGACTTTC
CDR3 protein: CASRNGAISGANVLTF

V gene: TRBV6-1
CDR3 length: 15
J gene: TRBJ2-7
clone size: few
D gene: TRBD2
CDR3 DNA: TGTGCCAGCAGGGGAGCGGGGGAGTCCTCCTACGAGCAGTACTTC
CDR3 protein: CASRGAGESSYEQYF

V gene: TRBV7-9
CDR3 length: 15
J gene: TRBJ2-7
clone size: .
D gene: .
CDR3 DNA: TGTGCCAGCAGCTTCGGGACGTTAGGGGTGTACGAGCAGTACTTC
CDR3 protein: CASSFGTLGVYEQYF

V gene: TRBV20-1
CDR3 length: 14
J gene: TRBJ2-3
clone size: few
D gene: .
CDR3 DNA: TGCAGTGCTAGAGACTCGGGGCTCACAGATACGCAGTATTTT
CDR3 protein: CSARDSGLTDTQYF

V gene: TRBV20-1
CDR3 length: 13
J gene: TRBJ2-5
clone size: .
D gene: TRBD2
CDR3 DNA: TGCAGTGCCGGGACTAGCGGGGGTGAGACCCAGTACTTC
CDR3 protein: CSAGTSGGETQYF

V gene: TRBV5-1
CDR3 length: 12
J gene: TRBJ2-7
clone size: .
D gene: .
CDR3 DNA: TGCGCCAGCGGACCTGGACAGTTTGAGCAGTACTTC
CDR3 protein: CASGPGQFEQYF

V gene: TRBV15
CDR3 length: 12
J gene: TRBJ2-7
clone size: many
D gene: .
CDR3 DNA: TGTGCCACCAGCTCGGAGTTCGGGGAGCAGTACTTC
CDR3 protein: CATSSEFGEQYF

V gene: TRBV19
CDR3 length: 15
J gene: TRBJ1-1
clone size: once
D gene: .
CDR3 DNA: TGTGCCAGTAGAGTATTCGACAGTAGTAACACTGAAGCTTTCTTT
CDR3 protein: CASRVFDSSNTEAFF

V gene: TRBV7-2
CDR3 length: 15
J gene: TRBJ2-7
clone size: .
D gene: TRBD1
CDR3 DNA: TGTGCCAGCAGCCCTCGACAGGGGATTATAGGCGAGCAGTACTTC
CDR3 protein: CASSPRQGIIGEQYF

V gene: TRBV11-2
CDR3 length: 14
J gene: TRBJ2-7
clone size: .
D gene: .
CDR3 DNA: TGTGCCAGCAGCTTAGAGGCAGACTCCTACGAGCAGTACTTC
CDR3 protein: CASSLEADSYEQYF

V gene: TRBV2
CDR3 length: 14
J gene: TRBJ1-4
clone size: .
D gene: .
CDR3 DNA: TGTGCCAGCAGGACGAGACAGCAAACTGAAAAACTGTTTTTT
CDR3 protein: CASRTRQQTEKLFF

V gene: TRBV29-1
CDR3 length: 13
J gene: TRBJ1-2
clone size: .
D gene: .
CDR3 DNA: TGCAGCGTTGGTGTAGGGGAGGACTATGGCTACACCTTC
CDR3 protein: CSVGVGEDYGYTF

V gene: TRBV3-1
CDR3 length: 16
J gene: TRBJ2-3
clone size: .
D gene: .
CDR3 DNA: TGTGCCAGCACCGAAACCCCTTTGGGGGTCTCAGATACGCAGTATTTT
CDR3 protein: CASTETPLGVSDTQYF

V gene: TRBV11-2
CDR3 length: 15
J gene: TRBJ2-3
clone size: few
D gene: TRBD2
CDR3 DNA: TGTGCCAGCGCGGGGGGGCCGCCACAATCATGGACGCAGTATTTT
CDR3 protein: CASAGGPPQSWTQYF

V gene: TRBV3-1
CDR3 length: 14
J gene: TRBJ2-4
clone size: many
D gene: TRBD2
CDR3 DNA: TGTGCCAGCAGCCTCACCGGGGAGGGCGACATTCAGTACTTC
CDR3 protein: CASSLTGEGDIQYF

V gene: TRBV7-9
CDR3 length: 14
J gene: TRBJ2-5
clone size: .
D gene: TRBD1
CDR3 DNA: TGTGCCAGCAGCGGACAGGGCGGGCAAGAGACCCAGTACTTC
CDR3 protein: CASSGQGGQETQYF

V gene: TRBV27
CDR3 length: 14
J gene: TRBJ1-2
clone size: few
D gene: .
CDR3 DNA: TGTGCCAGCAGTTCATTCCCGGGCCCCCAAGGCTACACCTTC
CDR3 protein: CASSSFPGPQGYTF

V gene: TRBV28
CDR3 length: 13
J gene: TRBJ1-4
clone size: many
D gene: .
CDR3 DNA: TGTGCCAGCAGTTTGCAGCTAGGGGAAAAACTGTTTTTT
CDR3 protein: CASSLQLGEKLFF

V gene: TRBV5-6
CDR3 length: 17
J gene: TRBJ2-1
clone size: .
D gene: TRBD2
CDR3 DNA: TGTGCCAGCAGCTTGGCCTATGAAGCGGGGGGCCACAATGAGCAGTTCTTC
CDR3 protein: CASSLAYEAGGHNEQFF

V gene: TRBV5-1
CDR3 length: 13
J gene: TRBJ2-5
clone size: few
D gene: .
CDR3 DNA: TGCGCCAGCAGCTTGGCTCCGGAAGAGACCCAGTACTTC
CDR3 protein: CASSLAPEETQYF

V gene: TRBV7-6
CDR3 length: 16
J gene: TRBJ2-2
clone size: .
D gene: TRBD1
CDR3 DNA: TGTGCCAGCAGCCCTCGACAGGGGGCGAACACCGGGGAGCTGTTTTTT
CDR3 protein: CASSPRQGANTGELFF